Listed here are 12 T cell receptor beta chains from one sample, sequenced in a study of high-grade serous ovarian cancer treatment subgroups. Tumor samples were taken before definitive surgery or chemotherapy. Profiling relied on immunoSEQ multiplex PCR, and the TCRdb table lists in-frame clones only, not all of them. The table includes some 33,000 clones, 75% to 85% detected once. Sequencing was done on a sample of tumor tissue. All receptors come from a human donor with high-grade serous ovarian cancer.

The rearrangement uses TRBV19 and TRBJ2-2; D unclear. Germline V gene lookup returns CDR1 LNHDA and CDR2 SQIVND (reference sequence). The CDR3 spans 12 residues. V lost 4 bases, J lost 7 bases, and 7 bases lay in between. The CDR3 here is CASSKTGGELFF. The DNA for the CDR3 is TGTGCCAGTAGTAAGACGGGCGGGGAGCTGTTTTTT.

The J gene is TRBJ1-1, the V gene TRBV15; weak D call: TRBD1 (6 bases). Germline assignment: CDR1 LNHNV and CDR2 YYDKDF (reference sequence). This CDR3 has 17 amino acids. V lost 3 bases to trimming and J lost 3 bases, with 20 bases between them. The CDR3 coding sequence is TGTGCCACCAGCAGCTTACAGGGCGTTGGTGGTGACACTGAAGCTTTCTTT. Its translation is CATSSLQGVGGDTEAFF.

V and J are TRBV7-9 and TRBJ2-1, with 9 bases matching TRBD1. Trimming cost V 4 bases and J 8 bases; bases outside gene matches: 9. The CDR3 has 15 amino acids. Germline V gene lookup returns CDR1 SEHNR and CDR2 FQNEAQ (reference sequence). The CDR3 here is CASSSLSDRGDEQFF. CDR3 nucleotides: TGTGCCAGCAGCTCGCTCTCGGACAGGGGCGATGAGCAGTTCTTC.

The chain recombines TRBV14 with TRBJ1-4; D is undetermined. Trimming took 2 bases from V and 5 from J, leaving 15 bases between them. CDR1 is SGHDN, CDR2 FVKESK, per germline. The CDR3 has 16 amino acids. CDR3 region: CASSQRRVDINEKLFF. The CDR3 bases are TGTGCCAGCAGCCAACGGCGCGTAGACATCAATGAAAAACTGTTTTTT.

The chain couples TRBV7-8 to TRBJ2-1; the D is unclear. Deletions cut 4 bases from V and 2 bases from J, with 9 bases between. In germline, CDR1 is SGHVS, CDR2 FQNEAQ. CDR3 size: 14 residues. The CDR3 sequence: CASSSLEAYNEQFF. The CDR3 coding sequence is TGTGCCAGCAGCTCACTCGAAGCCTACAATGAGCAGTTCTTC.

V gene TRBV11-2 combines with J gene TRBJ2-2; 12 nucleotides agree with TRBD2. The junction had 1 base not matched to a gene; V was cut back by 2 bases and J by 3 bases. Germline lookup yields CDR1 SGHAT and CDR2 FQNNGV. The CDR3 has 16 residues. The CDR3 here is CASSLRLAGDTGELFF. The CDR3 DNA reads as TGTGCCAGCAGCTTAAGACTAGCGGGAGACACCGGGGAGCTGTTTTTT. Full variable domain (rest looked up from reference TRBV11-2 and TRBJ2-2): EAGVAQSPRYKIIEKRQSVAFWCNPISGHATLYWYQQILGQGPKLLIQFQNNGVVDDSQLPKDRFSAERLKGVDSTLKIQPAKLEDSAVYLCASSLRLAGDTGELFFGEGSRLTVL.

This rearrangement joins TRBV15 to TRBJ1-2; D is unresolved. V shed 1 base and J shed 4 bases, with 4 bases lying between them. Germline V gene lookup returns CDR1 LNHNV and CDR2 YYDKDF (reference sequence). The CDR3 loop spans 12 amino acids. Here the CDR3 DNA reads TGTGCCACCAGCAGAGCGGGCTATGGCTACACCTTC. It specifies CATSRAGYGYTF.

This clone was observed a single time. This chain uses TRBV15 with TRBJ1-1, with D tentatively TRBD1 (5 bases). Germline CDR1 LNHNV, CDR2 YYDKDF (reference sequence). This CDR3 has 14 amino acids. The V end lost 5 bases, the J end lost 0 bases, and 10 bases lay between the germline ends. The CDR3 here is CATSGGSMNTEAFF. CDR3 bases: TGTGCCACCAGCGGGGGTTCAATGAACACTGAAGCTTTCTTT.

The V and J genes are TRBV30 and TRBJ2-7; weak D call: TRBD2 (6 bases). The V gene lost 4 bases and the J gene lost 3 bases, with 16 bases spanning the gap. Germline CDR1 reads GTSNPN; CDR2 reads SVGIG (reference sequence). The CDR3 length is 14 residues. The CDR3 DNA follows: TGTGCCTGGAAAGGACCGGGGGTATTCTACGAGCAGTACTTC. Translation: CAWKGPGVFYEQYF. The complete variable domain, with remaining parts taken from reference TRBV30 and TRBJ2-7, reads SQTIHQWPATLVQPVGSPLSLECTVEGTSNPNLYWYRQAAGRGLQLLFYSVGIGQISSEVPQNLSASRPQDRQFILSSKKLLLSDSGFYLCAWKGPGVFYEQYFGPGTRLTVT.

The genes are TRBV9 and TRBJ2-7, with D possibly being TRBD2 (7 bases). CDR1 and CDR2 from the germline V gene are SGDLS and YYNGEE. The CDR3 has 16 residues. Trimming left V 3 bases short and J 7 bases short, with 23 bases between. The CDR3: CASSERGGGGAEEQYF. The CDR3 bases are TGTGCCAGCAGCGAGAGAGGGGGGGGTGGAGCAGAGGAGCAGTACTTC. The full variable domain, its missing parts supplied by reference TRBV9 and TRBJ2-7, is DSGVTQTPKHLITATGQRVTLRCSPRSGDLSVYWYQQSLDQGLQFLIQYYNGEERAKGNILERFSAQQFPDLHSELNLSSLELGDSALYFCASSERGGGGAEEQYFGPGTRLTVT.

The chain combines TRBV5-4 with TRBJ2-7, with D unresolved. V lost 3 bases and J lost 3, with 19 bases in between. Germline CDR1 reads SGHNT; CDR2 reads YYREEE (reference sequence). The CDR3 extends over 16 amino acids. The CDR3 DNA reads TGTGCCAGCAGCTCCGCCTCCAAAAGTGATGTCTACGAGCAGTACTTC. Translated, it gives CASSSASKSDVYEQYF.

V gene TRBV5-5 combines with J gene TRBJ2-1; a weak D match, TRBD2 (6 bases). The CDR3 length is 14 residues. V was trimmed by 7 bases and J by 7 bases, leaving 18 bases between them. Per the germline V gene, CDR1 is SGHKS and CDR2 is YYEKEE (reference sequence). The CDR3 coding sequence is TGTGCCAGCGAATCGGGAGATGGTCATAATGAGCAGTTCTTC. As protein: CASESGDGHNEQFF.